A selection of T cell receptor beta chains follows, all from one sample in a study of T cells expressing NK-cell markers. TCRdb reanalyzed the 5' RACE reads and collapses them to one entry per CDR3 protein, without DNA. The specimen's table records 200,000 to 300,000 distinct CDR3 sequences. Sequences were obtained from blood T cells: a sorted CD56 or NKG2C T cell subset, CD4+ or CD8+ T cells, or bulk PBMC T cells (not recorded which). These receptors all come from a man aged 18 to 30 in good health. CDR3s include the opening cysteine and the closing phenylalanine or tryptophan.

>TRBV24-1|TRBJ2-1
CATSDPPFHEQFF
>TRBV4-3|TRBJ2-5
CASSQDLAEEETQYF
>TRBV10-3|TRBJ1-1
CAITSSHGTEAFF
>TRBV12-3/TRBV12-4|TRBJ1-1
CASTPGRMNTEAFF
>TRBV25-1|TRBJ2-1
CASSEYVTGGREQFF
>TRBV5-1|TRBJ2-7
CASSLSSGRSYEQYF
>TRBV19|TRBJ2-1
CASSIFLAGAFYNEQFF
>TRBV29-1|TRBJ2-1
CSVEDRGSSYNEQFF
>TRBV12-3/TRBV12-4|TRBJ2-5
CASSPNLLFQETQYF
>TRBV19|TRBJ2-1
CASSRGTGSSYNEQFF